The text below deals with one T cell receptor (beta chain). The sample comes from a study of control samples from healthy donors and cancer patients. Germline CDR1 is SGHTS and CDR2 is YDEGEE. Trimming stripped 0 bases from V and 14 bases from J, with 6 bases between. The CDR3 loop spans 10 amino acids. Sequenced by immunoSEQ multiplex PCR; TCRdb stores in-frame clones only, minus some. The sample has 85,000 to 100,000 clones, approximately 95% seen once; the top ten hold less than 10%. This receptor was taken from a man younger than 35 in good health. The sequencing sample was made of blood. The V and J genes are TRBV5-8 and TRBJ1-5; D is uncertain. The CDR3 spells CASSLGVEHF. The CDR3, as DNA: TGTGCCAGCAGCTTGGGGGTCGAGCATTTT.